The 14 T cell receptor beta chains reported below all come from one sample, sequenced in a study of blood T cell repertoires in COVID-19. Sequencing used immunoSEQ multiplex PCR; TCRdb keeps in-frame clones, though not all of them. The sample lists about 220,000 clones, approximately 85% occurring once. The sequencing sample was made of peripheral blood. Receptors originate from a woman between 65 and 79 years old with COVID-19, enrolled during active disease.

The V call is TRBV18, the J call TRBJ1-2; TRBD1 matches 7 bases. Germline V gene data show CDR1 as KGHSH and CDR2 as LQKENI. CDR3 length equals 14 residues. J lost 8 bases, V lost 2 bases, and 8 bases had no gene match. Here the CDR3 DNA reads TGTGCCAGCTCACCAGGGTTCAGGGGGAGCGGCTACACCTTC. It translates to CASSPGFRGSGYTF.

This sequence joins TRBV19 and TRBJ1-2; TRBD1 matches 9 bases. V lost 2 bases and J lost 5; bases outside the gene matches: 9. Germline CDR1 LNHDA, CDR2 SQIVND (reference sequence). The CDR3 spans 16 residues. CDR3 sequence reads: CASSILPGQGGYGYTF. The DNA for the CDR3 is TGTGCCAGTAGTATACTCCCGGGACAGGGTGGGTATGGCTACACCTTC.

This clone was seen more than once but under ten times. V is TRBV3-1 (or the pseudogene TRBV3-2) and J is TRBJ2-5, with 9 bases matching TRBD2. This CDR3 contains 15 residues. V was pared by 3 bases and J by 1 base, with 3 bases of the junction left unmatched. The V gene's germline CDR1 is LGHDT and CDR2 YNNKEL (reference sequence). The DNA of the CDR3 is TGTGCCAGCAGCCAGGCGCGGGGGGGCCAAGAGACCCAGTACTTC. It codes for CASSQARGGQETQYF.

This clone was seen once. The rearrangement joins TRBV19 to TRBJ2-1; 7 nucleotides line up with TRBD2. The V and J ends lost 7 bases and 6 bases, in that order; junction bases with no gene match: 9. This CDR3 has 14 residues. The V gene's germline CDR1 is LNHDA and CDR2 SQIVND (reference sequence). The CDR3 spells CASNGKRESNEQFF. Here the CDR3 DNA reads TGTGCCAGTAATGGAAAGCGGGAAAGCAATGAGCAGTTCTTC.

The gene calls are TRBV11-1 and TRBJ1-4; TRBD1 aligns across 7 bases. In germline, CDR1 is SGHAT, CDR2 FQDESV (reference sequence). The CDR3 has 14 amino acids. Losses at the gene ends were 4 bases for V and 3 bases for J; bases not matched to a gene: 2. This CDR3 is CASSSTGPNEKLFF. The CDR3 DNA sequence: TGTGCCAGCAGCTCGACAGGGCCTAATGAAAAACTGTTTTTT. Variable domain in full (rest from reference TRBV11-1 and TRBJ1-4): EAEVAQSPRYKITEKSQAVAFWCDPISGHATLYWYRQILGQGPELLVQFQDESVVDDSQLPKDRFSAERLKGVDSTLKIQPAELGDSAMYLCASSSTGPNEKLFFGSGTQLSVL.

Regarding this clone: An end of the junction differs from the germline gene, which may be a read error. The J gene is TRBJ2-2, the V gene TRBV7-7, with 9 bases aligning to TRBD2. The CDR3 covers 16 residues. Germline loops: CDR1 SSHAT, CDR2 FNYEAQ (reference sequence). The CDR3 DNA reads TGTGCTAGCAGTCCAGTAGCGGGGGTGAACACCGGGGAGCTGTTTTTT. Its protein product is CASSPVAGVNTGELFF.

The chain combines TRBV7-6 with TRBJ1-5; D is unclear. With 1 base removed from V and 1 base from J, the gap between germline ends came to 5 bases. The CDR3 spans 14 residues. In germline, CDR1 is SGHVS, CDR2 FNYEAQ. Here the CDR3 DNA reads TGTGCCAGCAGCTTAGAACGGAGCAATCAGCCCCAGCATTTT. Its translation: CASSLERSNQPQHF. Complete variable domain (other parts from reference TRBV7-6 and TRBJ1-5): GAGVSQSPRYKVTKRGQDVALRCDPISGHVSLYWYRQALGQGPEFLTYFNYEAQQDKSGLPNDRFSAERPEGSISTLTIQRTEQRDSAMYRCASSLERSNQPQHFGDGTRLSIL.

V gene TRBV5-5 combines with J gene TRBJ1-1; 9 bases are shared with TRBD1. The CDR3 extends over 14 amino acids. Germline CDR1 SGHKS, CDR2 YYEKEE (reference sequence). Losses at the gene ends were 5 bases for V and 1 base for J; bases not matched to a gene: 3. In DNA form, the CDR3 reads TGTGCCAGCAGACAGGGGGCGGGGAACACTGAAGCTTTCTTT. This sequence encodes CASRQGAGNTEAFF.

The chain joins TRBV7-9 to TRBJ1-1; no firm D call. CDR3 length: 11 residues. V was shortened by 5 bases and J by 3 bases, with 4 bases between the two germline ends. Germline values: CDR1 SEHNR, CDR2 FQNEAQ (reference sequence). CDR3 nucleotide sequence: TGTGCCAGCAGCCTATACACTGAAGCTTTCTTT. Residues: CASSLYTEAFF.

The chain uses TRBV19 and TRBJ1-6, with a weak D call TRBD1 (5 bases). This CDR3 contains 15 residues. Between the trimmed V and J ends, which lost 3 bases and 5 bases, there was a span of 11 bases. Germline V CDR1 and CDR2: LNHDA, SQIVND (reference sequence). CDR3 loop: CASSISGGHNSPLHF. The CDR3 DNA sequence: TGTGCCAGTAGTATCTCGGGGGGTCATAATTCACCCCTCCACTTT.

A few counts support this clone. The V and J genes are TRBV7-9 and TRBJ2-1; 14 bases are a match to TRBD2. The CDR3 is made up of 16 amino acids. After removal of 5 bases from V and 7 bases from J, the junction contained 7 bases not matched to a gene. Germline CDR1 and CDR2: SEHNR and FQNEAQ (reference sequence). CDR3 DNA: TGTGCCAGCAGCCCTCGGACTAGCGGGAGGACGAATGAGCAGTTCTTC. Amino acid sequence: CASSPRTSGRTNEQFF. Using reference TRBV7-9 and TRBJ2-1 for the parts outside the CDR3, the full variable domain is DTGVSQNPRHKITKRGQNVTFRCDPISEHNRLYWYRQTLGQGPEFLTYFQNEAQLEKSRLLSDRFSAERPKGSFSTLEIQRTEQGDSAMYLCASSPRTSGRTNEQFFGPGTRLTVL.

The rearrangement uses TRBV28 and TRBJ1-2; 7 bases are shared with TRBD1. V trimming: 1 base; J trimming: 7 bases; junction bases outside the gene matches: 12. CDR3 size: 16 residues. Germline values: CDR1 MDHEN, CDR2 SYDVKM. The chain's CDR3 is CASSLSRGAGRLGYTF. The CDR3 DNA follows: TGTGCCAGCAGTTTATCCAGGGGGGCTGGGCGTCTTGGCTACACCTTC.

The rearrangement links TRBV19 to TRBJ1-2; D gene uncertain. The germline V and J ends were trimmed by 3 bases and 2 bases, with 7 bases remaining between them. The CDR3 is made up of 13 amino acids. Germline CDR1 is LNHDA and CDR2 is SQIVND (reference sequence). As DNA, the CDR3 is TGTGCCAGTAGTATCTTCCTAAACTATGGCTACACCTTC. Translated, it gives CASSIFLNYGYTF. The full variable domain, rest sourced from reference TRBV19 and TRBJ1-2, is DGGITQSPKYLFRKEGQNVTLSCEQNLNHDAMYWYRQDPGQGLRLIYYSQIVNDFQKGDIAEGYSVSREKKESFPLTVTSAQKNPTAFYLCASSIFLNYGYTFGSGTRLTVV.

The chain recombines TRBV20-1 with TRBJ1-2, with no clear D. The germline V and J ends were trimmed by 3 bases and 4 bases, with 12 bases remaining between them. The CDR3 is 13 amino acids. Germline CDR1 and CDR2: DFQATT and SNEGSKA (reference sequence). Here the CDR3 DNA reads TGCAGTGCTAGTGTCCAGGCGCCCTATGGCTACACCTTC. It encodes CSASVQAPYGYTF.